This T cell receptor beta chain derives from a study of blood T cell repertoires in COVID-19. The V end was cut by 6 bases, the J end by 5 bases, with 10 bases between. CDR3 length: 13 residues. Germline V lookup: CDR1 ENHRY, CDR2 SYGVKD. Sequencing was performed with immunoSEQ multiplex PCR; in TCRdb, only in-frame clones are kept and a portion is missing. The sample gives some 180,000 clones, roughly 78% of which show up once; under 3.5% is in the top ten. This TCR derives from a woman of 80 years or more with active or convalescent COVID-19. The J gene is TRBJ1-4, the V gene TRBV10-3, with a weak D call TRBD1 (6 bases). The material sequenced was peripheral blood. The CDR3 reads CAISRQANEKLFF. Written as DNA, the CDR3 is TGTGCCATCAGCCGACAGGCAAATGAAAAACTGTTTTTT.